The rows below give T cell receptor beta chains drawn from one sample of a study of cytomegalovirus exposure and HLA in healthy donors. Sequencing was performed with immunoSEQ multiplex PCR; in TCRdb, only in-frame clones are kept and a portion is missing. The table shows about 130,000 clones, with approximately 80% occurring only once. The sequencing sample was made of PBMCs. The receptors were gathered from a man aged 25-40 years in good health and CMV-seronegative. Each CDR3 is given with its conserved first and last residue. The order of the fields is J gene, D gene, clone size, V gene, CDR3 protein, CDR3 DNA. A D gene is named only where the DNA matches it firmly. Not all rows give a size; the values are once, few, many and, for expanded clones, a class.

>TRBJ1-1|-|few|TRBV6-5
CASSCLEPPNTEAFF
TGTGCCAGCAGTTGCCTAGAGCCCCCGAACACTGAAGCTTTCTTT
>TRBJ1-5|-|-|TRBV28
CASSQQDYNQPQHF
TGTGCCAGCAGCCAACAGGATTACAATCAGCCCCAGCATTTT
>TRBJ1-2|-|-|TRBV30
CAWSAQYFYGYTF
TGTGCCTGGAGCGCACAGTACTTCTATGGCTACACCTTC
>TRBJ2-1|TRBD2|-|TRBV7-9
CASSSRTSGSNEQFF
TGTGCCAGCAGCTCGCGGACTAGCGGGAGCAATGAGCAGTTCTTC
>TRBJ2-5|TRBD1|-|TRBV11-2
CASSLDRGRETQYF
TGTGCCAGCAGCTTGGACAGGGGGAGAGAGACCCAGTACTTC
>TRBJ2-1|-|once|TRBV5-4
CASSLGQAVGNEQFF
TGTGCCAGCAGCTTGGGGCAGGCAGTGGGCAATGAGCAGTTCTTC
>TRBJ1-6|-|few|TRBV6-1
CASSDRGSPLHF
TGTGCCAGCAGTGATAGGGGTTCACCCCTCCACTTT
>TRBJ2-7|TRBD2|-|TRBV6-5
CASSYSLAVYEQYF
TGTGCCAGCAGTTACTCCCTAGCGGTCTACGAGCAGTACTTC
>TRBJ2-3|-|few|TRBV7-8
CASSSRQATDTQYF
TGTGCCAGCAGCTCTCGGCAGGCAACAGATACGCAGTATTTT
>TRBJ2-7|TRBD2|-|TRBV28
CASSGILAGRVKLAYEQYF
TGTGCCAGCAGTGGAATCCTAGCGGGACGAGTAAAGCTAGCCTACGAGCAGTACTTC
>TRBJ2-7|-|few|TRBV10-2
CASSFLTTTYEQYF
TGCGCCAGCTCATTTCTCACTACTACCTACGAGCAGTACTTC
>TRBJ1-1|-|-|TRBV6-5
CASLSPRGNTEAFF
TGTGCCAGCCTCTCGCCGCGGGGGAACACTGAAGCTTTCTTT
>TRBJ2-5|TRBD2|-|TRBV7-2
CASSLGNLAGSVETQYF
TGTGCCAGCAGCTTAGGGAACCTAGCGGGATCGGTAGAGACCCAGTACTTC
>TRBJ1-1|-|-|TRBV28
CASSPWGGTNTEAFF
TGTGCCAGCAGTCCCTGGGGGGGTACTAACACTGAAGCTTTCTTT
>TRBJ1-6|TRBD1|few|TRBV28
CASSPGTGGYNSPLHF
TGTGCCAGCAGTCCGGGGACAGGGGGTTATAATTCACCCCTCCACTTT
>TRBJ1-4|-|-|TRBV28
CASSLSGLMGEKLFF
TGTGCCAGCAGTTTATCAGGGTTAATGGGAGAAAAACTGTTTTTT
>TRBJ2-5|-|-|TRBV5-6
CASTHRDQETQYF
TGTGCCAGCACCCACCGGGACCAAGAGACCCAGTACTTC
>TRBJ1-2|-|-|TRBV6-5
CASSYPASPTYGYTF
TGTGCCAGCAGTTACCCGGCCTCGCCGACATATGGCTACACCTTC
>TRBJ2-1|TRBD2|-|TRBV27
CASTNGRRVGTSGSWGQFF
TGTGCCAGCACCAACGGGCGCCGAGTCGGGACTAGCGGGAGCTGGGGGCAGTTCTTC
>TRBJ2-1|TRBD1|-|TRBV5-4
CASSPGQGAANEQFF
TGTGCCAGCAGCCCGGGACAGGGGGCGGCAAATGAGCAGTTCTTC
>TRBJ2-7|-|-|TRBV27
CASSLSGTSSSYEQYF
TGTGCCAGCAGTTTATCTGGGACTTCGAGCTCCTACGAGCAGTACTTC
>TRBJ2-5|-|-|TRBV5-1
CASSLQSKQETQYF
TGCGCCAGCAGCTTGCAGTCGAAGCAAGAGACCCAGTACTTC
>TRBJ2-3|TRBD2|-|TRBV7-2
CASSYDSGRASGTQYF
TGTGCCAGCAGCTACGATAGCGGGAGGGCTAGTGGTACGCAGTATTTT
>TRBJ2-1|TRBD2|-|TRBV10-3
CAISGTRGGPYNEQFF
TGTGCCATCAGTGGAACCCGCGGGGGGCCCTACAATGAGCAGTTCTTC
>TRBJ2-7|-|-|TRBV7-2
CASSQGGKAYEQYF
TGTGCCAGCAGCCAGGGGGGAAAAGCCTACGAGCAGTACTTC
>TRBJ1-4|-|few|TRBV7-8
CASSLEREEKLFF
TGTGCCAGCAGCCTAGAAAGAGAGGAAAAACTGTTTTTT
>TRBJ2-7|-|-|TRBV28
CASSLLGLPIYEQYF
TGTGCCAGCAGTTTACTGGGCCTACCTATTTACGAGCAGTACTTC